Shown below are 20 T cell receptor beta chains from a single sample sequenced in a study of cytomegalovirus exposure and HLA in healthy donors. The data were produced by immunoSEQ multiplex PCR, yet TCRdb's version contains in-frame clones alone and is incomplete. The sample holds approximately 97,000 clones, around 93% seen once. The specimen was PBMCs. These receptors were obtained from a woman in her twenties or thirties in good health and CMV-seropositive.

This clone was picked up one time. The chain employs TRBV19 and TRBJ2-1, with TRBD1 matching 7 bases. Trimming at V came to 7 bases and at J to 10 bases, leaving 13 bases not matched to a gene. The CDR3 runs 14 residues. Germline CDR1 and CDR2: LNHDA and SQIVND (reference sequence). CDR3 region: CASTKDRQQGEQFF. The CDR3 DNA is TGTGCCAGTACTAAGGACAGGCAGCAAGGGGAGCAGTTCTTC.

The rearrangement joins TRBV27 to TRBJ2-5; 11 nucleotides align to TRBD2. Germline CDR1 is MNHEY and CDR2 is SMNVEV (reference sequence). With V trimmed by 6 bases and J by 6 bases, 21 bases remained unmatched. The CDR3 totals 19 residues. CDR3 protein: CASRRFVAGGGSRLKTQYF. CDR3 nucleotide sequence: TGTGCCAGCAGGAGGTTTGTAGCGGGGGGGGGCTCAAGGTTAAAGACCCAGTACTTC.

This clone was seen a handful of times. The V call is TRBV28, the J call TRBJ2-7; 9 bases fit TRBD1. This CDR3 contains 13 residues. The germline CDR1 and CDR2 sequences are MDHEN and SYDVKM. V trimming: 7 bases; J trimming: 5 bases; junction bases outside the gene matches: 6. Here the CDR3 reads CASISGTGHEQYF. For the CDR3, the DNA is TGTGCCAGCATCTCCGGGACAGGGCACGAGCAGTACTTC.

This rearrangement joins TRBV10-3 to TRBJ2-1; 9 bases match TRBD2. The CDR3 contains 14 residues. V was pared by 6 bases and J by 4 bases, with 4 bases of the junction left unmatched. Germline-derived CDR1 and CDR2 are ENHRY and SYGVKD. CDR3 coding DNA: TGTGCCATCAGGGAGACTAGCGGTTACAATGAGCAGTTCTTC. It encodes CAIRETSGYNEQFF.

The J gene is TRBJ2-3, the V gene TRBV29-1, with D maybe TRBD2 (5 bases). The length of the CDR3 is 13 residues. V was trimmed by 2 bases and J by 3 bases, leaving 9 bases between them. Germline V lookup: CDR1 SQVTM, CDR2 ANQGSEA. Here the CDR3 reads CSVERTGTDTQYF. The CDR3 region has the DNA TGCAGCGTTGAAAGGACGGGGACAGATACGCAGTATTTT.

This clone is a singleton in its sample. The J gene is TRBJ2-2, the V gene TRBV11-2, with D perhaps TRBD2 (6 bases). The CDR3 extends over 14 amino acids. V was cut by 5 bases and J by 1 base, with 8 bases left in between. The germline gives CDR1 SGHAT, CDR2 FQNNGV. CDR3: CASSRRGNTGELFF. The CDR3 DNA is TGTGCCAGCAGCCGGCGGGGGAACACCGGGGAGCTGTTTTTT.

The chain has TRBV10-3 and TRBJ2-2, with 10 bases fitting TRBD2. The germline V gene has CDR1 ENHRY and CDR2 SYGVKD. Trimming removed 8 bases from V and 1 base from J; junction bases left unmatched: 1. The CDR3 extends over 14 amino acids. CDR3 sequence (DNA): TGTGCCATCGGACTAGCGGAGAACACCGGGGAGCTGTTTTTT. This codes for CAIGLAENTGELFF.

This clone was seen only once. The CDR3 loop is CATSRGGGTQETQYF. CDR3 DNA sequence: TGTGCCACCAGCAGAGGAGGAGGTACGCAAGAGACCCAGTACTTC. The rearrangement links TRBV15 to TRBJ2-5, with D perhaps matching TRBD2 (5 bases). The CDR3 extends over 15 amino acids. Per the germline V gene, CDR1 is LNHNV and CDR2 is YYDKDF (reference sequence). V gave up 1 base and J gave up 2 bases, with 11 bases separating them.

V gene TRBV4-2 combines with J gene TRBJ1-5, with D uncertain. The CDR3 loop spans 16 amino acids. Germline V gene lookup returns CDR1 LGHNA and CDR2 YNFKEQ. V was pared by 0 bases and J by 0 bases, with 9 bases between. For the CDR3, the DNA is TGTGCCAGCAGCCAAGATAGTAGTAATAGCAATCAGCCCCAGCATTTT. Translation: CASSQDSSNSNQPQHF.

V and J are TRBV28 and TRBJ2-1; 7 bases are shared with TRBD1. The CDR3 is made up of 18 amino acids. Germline CDR1 reads MDHEN; CDR2 reads SYDVKM. V gave up 1 base and J gave up 4 bases; unmatched junction bases: 13. CDR3 sequence reads: CASSLYTGDGPRYNEQFF. The CDR3 DNA reads as TGTGCCAGCAGTTTATACACAGGGGATGGTCCCCGATACAATGAGCAGTTCTTC.

The V call is TRBV4-2, the J call TRBJ2-3; D gene unclear. CDR1 and CDR2 (germline): LGHNA, YNFKEQ. The CDR3 extends over 13 amino acids. The V end was cut by 1 base, the J end by 1 base, with 3 bases between. Here the CDR3 DNA reads TGTGCCAGCAGCCAAGCGGGCACAGATACGCAGTATTTT. Translation: CASSQAGTDTQYF.

V gene TRBV10-1 combines with J gene TRBJ2-5; the D gene is possibly TRBD1 (5 bases). CDR1 is WNHNN and CDR2 is SYGVQD in the germline V gene (reference sequence). Trimming stripped 6 bases from V and 4 bases from J, with 12 bases between. There are 13 residues in the CDR3. The CDR3 is CASSRVVSETQYF. The DNA of the CDR3 is TGCGCCAGCAGCAGGGTGGTTTCAGAGACCCAGTACTTC.

The gene calls are TRBV7-2 and TRBJ2-7, with 8 positions matching TRBD1. Germline V CDR1 and CDR2: SGHTA, FQGNSA. The CDR3 spans 15 residues. The J segment lost 2 bases and the V segment lost 6 bases, leaving 9 bases of the junction unmatched. The CDR3 coding sequence is TGTGCCAGCAGTCTTACAAGGACAGGGCCCTACGAGCAGTACTTC. It is translated as CASSLTRTGPYEQYF.

CDR3 amino acids: CASSPSGGNTEAFF. The CDR3 region has the DNA TGTGCCAGCAGCCCCAGTGGTGGGAACACTGAAGCTTTCTTT. V gene TRBV7-9 combines with J gene TRBJ1-1; unclear D gene. The germline CDR1 and CDR2 sequences are SEHNR and FQNEAQ (reference sequence). Trimming stripped 5 bases from V and 1 base from J, with 11 bases between. CDR3 length: 14 amino acids. The full variable domain, with the rest looked up from reference TRBV7-9 and TRBJ1-1, is DTGVSQNPRHKITKRGQNVTFRCDPISEHNRLYWYRQTLGQGPEFLTYFQNEAQLEKSRLLSDRFSAERPKGSFSTLEIQRTEQGDSAMYLCASSPSGGNTEAFFGQGTRLTVV.

The chain recombines TRBV6-5 with TRBJ2-2; maybe TRBD2 (6 bases). Deletions cut 7 bases from V and 1 base from J, with 10 bases between. CDR3 length: 14 amino acids. Germline V gives CDR1 MNHEY, CDR2 SVGAGI. CDR3 in amino acids: CASIGRENTGELFF. The CDR3, as DNA: TGTGCCAGCATAGGGCGGGAGAACACCGGGGAGCTGTTTTTT.

The chain combines TRBV5-6 with TRBJ2-5, with 13 bases lining up with TRBD2. The CDR3 is 18 amino acids. Germline CDR1 and CDR2: SGHDT and YYEEEE. V lost 4 bases and J lost 0; bases outside the gene matches: 9. CDR3 amino acids: CASSLRLAGGWYQETQYF. In DNA form, the CDR3 reads TGTGCCAGCAGCCTAAGACTAGCGGGGGGTTGGTACCAAGAGACCCAGTACTTC.

The rearrangement joins TRBV2 to TRBJ2-5; 11 bases are shared with TRBD2. The J segment lost 0 bases and the V segment lost 6 bases, leaving 3 bases of the junction unmatched. The germline V gene encodes CDR1 SNHLY and CDR2 FYNNEI. The length of the CDR3 is 15 residues. In nucleotides, the CDR3 is TGTGCCAGCAGCGGGACTAGCGGCTACCAAGAGACCCAGTACTTC. Encoded protein: CASSGTSGYQETQYF.

The sample holds one count of this clone. This chain uses TRBV13 with TRBJ2-3, with TRBD2 matching 11 bases. V gave up 3 bases and J gave up 3 bases; unmatched junction bases: 5. The CDR3 contains 16 residues. Germline V gene data show CDR1 as PRHDT and CDR2 as FYEKMQ (reference sequence). CDR3 loop: CASSFNSGRGTDTQYF. In DNA, the CDR3 is TGTGCCAGCAGCTTTAATAGCGGGAGGGGGACAGATACGCAGTATTTT. Together with reference TRBV13 and TRBJ2-3, the CDR3 gives the full variable domain: AAGVIQSPRHLIKEKRETATLKCYPIPRHDTVYWYQQGPGQDPQFLISFYEKMQSDKGSIPDRFSAQQFSDYHSELNMSSLELGDSALYFCASSFNSGRGTDTQYFGPGTRLTVL.

This chain joins TRBV6-5 and TRBJ2-6; TRBD1 is a possible D gene (5 bases). The V end was cut by 2 bases, the J end by 3 bases, with 8 bases between. The CDR3 sequence is 15 residues long. Germline V gives CDR1 MNHEY, CDR2 SVGAGI. Here the CDR3 reads CASSYAGIGANVLTF. The CDR3 nucleotides read TGTGCCAGCAGTTACGCAGGGATTGGGGCCAACGTCCTGACTTTC.

The rearrangement links TRBV14 to TRBJ2-3; D remains ambiguous. Trimming stripped 1 base from V and 0 bases from J, with 11 bases between. CDR1 is SGHDN, CDR2 FVKESK, per germline. There are 16 residues in the CDR3. This chain's CDR3 is CASSQVLAPSTDTQYF. Written as DNA, the CDR3 is TGTGCCAGCAGCCAAGTGTTAGCTCCTAGCACAGATACGCAGTATTTT.